Here is one T cell receptor beta chain with its context. As processed by the authors: Scientists estimated how many nucleated cells there were by amplifying reference gene primers. The protocol was immunoSEQ multiplex PCR, while the TCRdb copy is restricted to in-frame clones and leaves out a portion. The DNA was the basis for D and trimming; V, J and clone size are from that table. The repertoire holds roughly 100,000 clones, with roughly nine tenths as singletons. This entry belongs to a study of blood T cell repertoires in COVID-19. Study information: Nucleic acid was either cDNA or gDNA, and it came from T cells, B-cell-depleted T cells, or PBMCs.

The TCR sequence derives from a woman over 75 in a cohort sampled during active COVID-19. Sequencing input: peripheral blood.

CDR3 DNA: TGTGCCAGCAGCCAGGACCGGGGTGGCTATGGCTACACCTTC. It specifies CASSQDRGGYGYTF. The chain recombines TRBV7-2 with TRBJ1-2; D is unresolved. Looked up from germline, CDR1 is SGHTA and CDR2 is FQGNSA. The CDR3 sequence is 14 residues long. Trimming took 5 bases from V and 4 from J, leaving 14 bases between them.